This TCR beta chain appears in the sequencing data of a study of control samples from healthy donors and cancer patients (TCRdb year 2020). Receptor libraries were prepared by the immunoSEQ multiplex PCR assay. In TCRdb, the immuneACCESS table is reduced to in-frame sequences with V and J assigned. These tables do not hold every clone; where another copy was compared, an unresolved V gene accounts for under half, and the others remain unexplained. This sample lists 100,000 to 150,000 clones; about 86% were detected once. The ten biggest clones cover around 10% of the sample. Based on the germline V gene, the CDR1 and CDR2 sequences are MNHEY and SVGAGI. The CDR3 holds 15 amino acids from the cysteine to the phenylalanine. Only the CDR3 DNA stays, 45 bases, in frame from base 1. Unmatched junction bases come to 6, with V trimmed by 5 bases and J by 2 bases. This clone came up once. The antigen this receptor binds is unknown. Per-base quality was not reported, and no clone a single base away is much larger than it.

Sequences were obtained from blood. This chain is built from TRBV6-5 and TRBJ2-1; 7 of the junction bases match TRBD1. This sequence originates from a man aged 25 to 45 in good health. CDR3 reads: CASSKQGTPYNEQFF. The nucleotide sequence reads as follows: TGTGCCAGCAGTAAACAGGGGACCCCCTACAATGAGCAGTTCTTC.